This T cell receptor beta chain emerged from a study of CD8+CD57+ T cells in acquired aplastic anemia. The use of genomic DNA as template underpinned the TCR beta VDJ and CDR3 profiling. MiXCR, applied by TCRdb to the reads, yields one record per CDR3 protein. The sample lists fewer than 100,000 distinct CDR3 sequences, approximately 46% occurring once. V was clipped by 5 bases and J by 3 bases; unmatched bases: 12. CDR3 length: 16 residues. The germline gives CDR1 LNHDA, CDR2 SQIVND (reference sequence). The V call is TRBV19, the J call TRBJ1-2, with 7 positions matching TRBD1. The clonotype originates from a human donor in good health, serving as a control. The source material was sorted CD4+, CD8+, or CD8+CD57+ T cells (not recorded which) from PBMCs. In DNA, the CDR3 is TGTGCCAGTAGTTTTTTTCCCCGACAGGGCCACTATGGCTACACCTTC. Translating gives CASSFFPRQGHYGYTF.